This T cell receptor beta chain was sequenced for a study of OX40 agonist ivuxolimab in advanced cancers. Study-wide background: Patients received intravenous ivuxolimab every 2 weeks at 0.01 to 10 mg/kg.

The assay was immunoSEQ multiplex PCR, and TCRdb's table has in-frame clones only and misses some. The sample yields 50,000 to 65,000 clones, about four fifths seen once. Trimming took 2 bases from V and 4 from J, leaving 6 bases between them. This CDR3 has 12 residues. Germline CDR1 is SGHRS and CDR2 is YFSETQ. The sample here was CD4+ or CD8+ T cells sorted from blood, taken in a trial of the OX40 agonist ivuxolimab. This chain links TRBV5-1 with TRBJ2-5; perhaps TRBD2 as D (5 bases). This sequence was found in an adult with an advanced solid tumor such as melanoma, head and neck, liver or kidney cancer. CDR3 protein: CASSLRGETQYF. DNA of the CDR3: TGCGCCAGCAGCTTACGGGGAGAGACCCAGTACTTC. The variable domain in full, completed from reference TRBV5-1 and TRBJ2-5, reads KAGVTQTPRYLIKTRGQQVTLSCSPISGHRSVSWYQQTPGQGLQFLFEYFSETQRNKGNFPGRFSGRQFSNSRSEMNVSTLELGDSALYLCASSLRGETQYFGPGTRLLVL.